These 30 T cell receptor beta chains were all obtained from the same sample, sequenced in a study of CD8 T cells in ankylosing spondylitis. Their antigen targets remain unknown. TCRdb re-called the 5' RACE reads through MiXCR, storing one row per CDR3 protein. The data show hundreds of thousands of distinct CDR3 sequences, roughly 25% seen once. Study findings and constraints: What seemed typical of ankylosing spondylitis blood was a TCR beta motif built from 7 or 8 highly homologous variants.

The source material was blood, either unsorted or a sorted T cell fraction (not recorded which). Source of these receptors: a male donor with ankylosing spondylitis.

This clonotype was counted a few times. The CDR3 protein is CASGLVRVAGARNGTGELFF. The CDR3 region has the DNA TGTGCTAGTGGTTTGGTACGGGTGGCAGGGGCCCGTAATGGCACCGGGGAGCTGTTTTTT. V usage is TRBV12-5 and J usage is TRBJ2-2; possible D gene TRBD1, 6 bases. The CDR3 covers 20 residues. V was pared by 0 bases and J by 4 bases, with 24 bases between. Per germline, CDR1 LGHNT and CDR2 FRNRAP. Variable domain in full (rest from reference TRBV12-5 and TRBJ2-2): DARVTQTPRHKVTEMGQEVTMRCQPILGHNTVFWYRQTMMQGLELLAYFRNRAPLDDSGMPKDRFSAEMPDATLATLKIQPSEPRDSAVYFCASGLVRVAGARNGTGELFFGEGSRLTVL.

The chain uses TRBV7-8 and TRBJ1-1; D uncertain. This CDR3 comprises 14 residues. Trimming shortened V by 1 base and J by 1 base, and 7 bases separated the two germline ends. Germline V lookup: CDR1 SGHVS, CDR2 FQNEAQ. The CDR3 reads CASSLGSWNTEAFF. The CDR3 DNA reads as TGTGCCAGCAGCTTAGGGAGCTGGAACACTGAAGCTTTCTTT.

This chain links TRBV20-1 with TRBJ2-6, with D possibly TRBD1 on 7 matching bases. The CDR3 extends over 17 amino acids. The germline CDR1 and CDR2 sequences are DFQATT and SNEGSKA (reference sequence). V was trimmed by 2 bases and J by 0 bases, leaving 14 bases between them. CDR3 in amino acids: CSARFQGGGSGANVLTF. The CDR3, as DNA: TGCAGTGCTAGATTCCAGGGGGGCGGCTCTGGGGCCAACGTCCTGACTTTC.

This clonotype was detected only a few times. The chain joins TRBV12-3 or TRBV12-4 to TRBJ1-5; D gene uncertain. The CDR3 totals 13 residues. The V gene lost 7 bases and the J gene lost 2 bases, with 9 bases spanning the gap. As DNA, the CDR3 is TGTGCCAGCAACCCAATGGGCAATCAGCCCCAGCATTTT. Residues: CASNPMGNQPQHF.

The J gene is TRBJ1-1, the V gene TRBV4-2; TRBD1 matches 8 bases. The trim removed 3 bases at V and 2 bases at J, leaving 8 bases unmatched. Germline assignment: CDR1 LGHNA and CDR2 YNFKEQ. The CDR3 runs to 16 residues. CDR3 in DNA: TGTGCCAGCAGCCATATCCATGGACAGGGCAACACTGAAGCTTTCTTT. This translates into CASSHIHGQGNTEAFF.

The table lists this clonotype with a few counts. Here the CDR3 reads CSVIRLAGSEQFF. CDR3 sequence (DNA): TGCAGCGTTATCAGACTAGCGGGTTCTGAGCAGTTCTTC. The rearrangement joins TRBV29-1 to TRBJ2-1, with 10 bases that match TRBD2. This CDR3 comprises 13 residues. The ends lost 5 bases at V and 9 bases at J; junction bases unmatched: 7. Germline lookup yields CDR1 SQVTM and CDR2 ANQGSEA.

In this sample, this clonotype turned up a few times. The CDR3, as DNA: TGCAGCGGAGGGTCGGGAGATAACTATGGCTACACCTTC. It is translated as CSGGSGDNYGYTF. This sequence joins TRBV29-1 and TRBJ1-2; D unresolved. V lost 7 bases and J 1 base, leaving 13 bases between the germline ends. The CDR3 loop spans 13 amino acids. CDR1 and CDR2 (germline): SQVTM, ANQGSEA.

The V call is TRBV5-1, the J call TRBJ1-1; D remains unclear. Per the germline V gene, CDR1 is SGHRS and CDR2 is YFSETQ. Trimming pared 4 bases from V and 1 base from J, leaving 14 bases between. This CDR3 is 15 amino acids long. The CDR3 bases are TGCGCCAGCAGCCGAGGAGGGTCCGCGAACACTGAAGCTTTCTTT. This encodes CASSRGGSANTEAFF.

The rearrangement joins TRBV7-9 to TRBJ1-1; D gene ambiguous. CDR3 length: 14 residues. The germline V gene encodes CDR1 SEHNR and CDR2 FQNEAQ (reference sequence). The germline V and J ends were trimmed by 7 bases and 5 bases, with 17 bases remaining between them. CDR3 DNA: TGTGCCAGCACCCCGGGAGACTTGAGGACTGAAGCTTTCTTT. Residues: CASTPGDLRTEAFF. Full variable domain (rest looked up from reference TRBV7-9 and TRBJ1-1): DTGVSQNPRHKITKRGQNVTFRCDPISEHNRLYWYRQTLGQGPEFLTYFQNEAQLEKSRLLSDRFSAERPKGSFSTLEIQRTEQGDSAMYLCASTPGDLRTEAFFGQGTRLTVV.

The CDR3 DNA is TGTGCCACCAGTGCCTCTCCCGGGAGCGGCACAGATACGCAGTATTTT. Translation: CATSASPGSGTDTQYF. The V gene is TRBV24-1, the J gene TRBJ2-3, with D perhaps matching TRBD2 (6 bases). There are 16 residues in the CDR3. V shed 5 bases and J shed 1 base, with 15 bases lying between them. From germline, CDR1 is KGHDR and CDR2 SFDVKD.

This chain links TRBV20-1 with TRBJ1-2; D may be TRBD1 (5 bases). V lost 5 bases and J 4 bases, leaving 14 bases between the germline ends. The CDR3 runs to 13 residues. The germline gives CDR1 DFQATT, CDR2 SNEGSKA (reference sequence). CDR3 amino acids: CSAGDGAGYGYTF. CDR3 DNA: TGCAGTGCTGGGGACGGGGCCGGCTATGGCTACACCTTC.

The chain recombines TRBV3-1 with TRBJ1-1; 9 nucleotides align to TRBD1. V lost 4 bases and J lost 2; bases outside the gene matches: 5. The CDR3 runs to 15 residues. Germline V gene data show CDR1 as LGHDT and CDR2 as YNNKEL (reference sequence). CDR3 bases: TGTGCCAGCAGCCGCCCGGGACAGGGAAACACTGAAGCTTTCTTT. Protein sequence: CASSRPGQGNTEAFF.

This clonotype was picked up a small number of times. The chain employs TRBV10-3 and TRBJ1-1; 8 nucleotides agree with TRBD1. CDR1 ENHRY and CDR2 SYGVKD come from the germline V gene. Trimming took 11 bases from V and 2 from J; bases not matched to a gene: 7. This CDR3 has 13 amino acids. The CDR3 DNA reads as TGTGCCTCGGGGGCAGGGGGCAACACTGAAGCTTTCTTT. Translating it yields CASGAGGNTEAFF.

This clonotype was seen repeatedly, ten times or more. The chain recombines TRBV11-2 with TRBJ2-1; D might be TRBD1 or TRBD2, each matching 6 bases. Trimming took off 0 bases at V and 2 bases at J, with 17 bases between the two ends. The CDR3 runs 18 residues. CDR1 is SGHAT, CDR2 FQNNGV, per germline. The CDR3 bases are TGTGCCAGCAGCTTAGATCCCCTTTGGGGGGCTACCTACAATGAGCAGTTCTTC. Protein product: CASSLDPLWGATYNEQFF.

The gene calls are TRBV5-1 and TRBJ1-2; TRBD1 agrees at 7 bases. Germline-derived CDR1 and CDR2 are SGHRS and YFSETQ. There are 15 residues in the CDR3. With 3 bases clipped from V and 2 bases from J, the junction kept 7 bases outside the gene matches. CDR3 in DNA: TGCGCCAGCAGCTCTGGGACAGCGTCGAACTATGGCTACACCTTC. The encoded protein is CASSSGTASNYGYTF.

The table lists this clonotype with a few counts. The chain combines TRBV29-1 with TRBJ2-7, with 7 bases lining up with TRBD2. V lost 6 bases and J lost 4; bases outside the gene matches: 12. Looked up from germline, CDR1 is SQVTM and CDR2 is ANQGSEA. This CDR3 is built from 14 residues. The CDR3 DNA sequence: TGCAGCGTCCACCCGGGATCCGGGGGGTACGAGCAGTACTTC. This sequence encodes CSVHPGSGGYEQYF.

This clonotype has only a few counts. The chain has TRBV2 and TRBJ2-5; 10 bases fit TRBD2. This CDR3 has 16 residues. The germline V gene encodes CDR1 SNHLY and CDR2 FYNNEI. The trim removed 4 bases at V and 1 base at J, leaving 6 bases unmatched. This CDR3 is CASSASGTSVQETQYF. For the CDR3, the DNA is TGTGCCAGCAGTGCCTCCGGGACTAGCGTCCAAGAGACCCAGTACTTC.

V and J are TRBV7-2 and TRBJ2-7; 8 nucleotides line up with TRBD2. The CDR3 covers 13 residues. V lost 3 bases and J lost 7; bases outside the gene matches: 5. In germline, CDR1 is SGHTA, CDR2 FQGNSA. As DNA, the CDR3 is TGTGCCAGCAGCTTTACTAGCGGAGGAGAGCAGTACTTC. It codes for CASSFTSGGEQYF.

This clonotype was counted many times. The chain combines TRBV12-3 or TRBV12-4 with TRBJ1-3; D gene unclear. Trimming stripped 4 bases from V and 0 bases from J, with 4 bases between. The CDR3 sequence is 13 residues long. CDR3 bases: TGTGCCAGCAGTTCCTTCTCTGGAAACACCATATATTTT. Amino acids: CASSSFSGNTIYF.

V and J are TRBV20-1 and TRBJ2-6, with 10 bases aligning to TRBD2. CDR3 size: 17 residues. CDR1 is DFQATT, CDR2 SNEGSKA, per germline (reference sequence). J lost 7 bases, V lost 2 bases, and 11 bases had no gene match. The CDR3 reads CSARSQRGGIEANVLTF. In nucleotides, the CDR3 is TGCAGTGCTAGAAGCCAGCGGGGGGGTATTGAAGCCAACGTCCTGACTTTC.

In its sample, this clonotype was seen a few times. This chain links TRBV12-3 or TRBV12-4 with TRBJ2-1, with D unresolved. V was cut by 7 bases and J by 5 bases, with 3 bases left in between. This CDR3 has 10 residues. The CDR3: CASTNNEQFF. The CDR3 coding sequence is TGTGCCAGCACCAACAATGAGCAGTTCTTC.

This clonotype was counted only a few times. This sequence joins TRBV10-3 and TRBJ1-1; TRBD1 matches at 9 bases. Germline V gives CDR1 ENHRY, CDR2 SYGVKD. Trimming cost V 7 bases and J 10 bases; bases outside gene matches: 7. The CDR3 consists of 12 residues. The CDR3 reads CAITEGTGRAFF. In nucleotides, the CDR3 is TGTGCCATCACGGAAGGGACAGGGAGAGCTTTCTTT.

The V gene is TRBV7-2, the J gene TRBJ2-7; D may match TRBD1 or TRBD2 (7 bases each). The CDR3 contains 15 residues. Trimming took 1 base from V and 2 from J, leaving 12 bases between them. Germline V gene data show CDR1 as SGHTA and CDR2 as FQGNSA. CDR3 residues: CASSLVSGTAYEQYF. CDR3 bases: TGTGCCAGCAGCTTAGTGAGCGGGACAGCCTACGAGCAGTACTTC.

This chain connects TRBV3-1 to TRBJ2-7; 10 bases match TRBD2. The CDR3 runs 15 residues. The trim removed 4 bases at V and 0 bases at J, leaving 3 bases unmatched. Per the germline V gene, CDR1 is LGHDT and CDR2 is YNNKEL (reference sequence). As DNA, the CDR3 is TGTGCCAGCAGCCCTAGCGGGAGTTTCTCCTACGAGCAGTACTTC. Protein: CASSPSGSFSYEQYF.

A few counts support this clonotype. The V call is TRBV20-1, the J call TRBJ2-2, with 9 bases aligning to TRBD2. Germline-derived CDR1 and CDR2 are DFQATT and SNEGSKA (reference sequence). The CDR3 totals 15 residues. Unmatched junction bases numbered 5, after V lost 1 base and J lost 5 bases. The DNA for the CDR3 is TGCAGTGCTAGAGTCGCAGCGGGAGGTACCGGGGAGCTGTTTTTT. Amino acids: CSARVAAGGTGELFF.

The gene calls are TRBV7-2 and TRBJ1-2, with unresolved D. V was trimmed by 4 bases and J by 2 bases, leaving 11 bases between them. The CDR3 runs 14 residues. Germline CDR1 reads SGHTA; CDR2 reads FQGNSA. The CDR3 DNA reads TGTGCCAGCAGCTCTAGCGACGGCAACTATGGCTACACCTTC. Translation gives CASSSSDGNYGYTF.

The chain carries TRBV6-1 and TRBJ2-1; no firm D call. CDR1 is MNHNS and CDR2 is SASEGT in the germline V gene. V was trimmed by 7 bases and J by 6 bases, leaving 19 bases between them. There are 15 residues in the CDR3. DNA for the CDR3: TGTGCCAGCAAAGGGCCCCTTCCCGCATTCAATGAGCAGTTCTTC. This gives the protein CASKGPLPAFNEQFF.

This clonotype was seen more than once but under ten times. The gene calls are TRBV5-1 and TRBJ2-3; TRBD2 agrees at 8 bases. CDR3 length equals 16 residues. With 4 bases clipped from V and 8 bases from J, the junction kept 15 bases outside the gene matches. CDR1 and CDR2 (germline): SGHRS, YFSETQ. The CDR3 DNA sequence: TGCGCCAGCAGCAGAATACGGGGGGGGAAACAGTCTACGCAGTATTTT. It specifies CASSRIRGGKQSTQYF. Drawing the rest from reference TRBV5-1 and TRBJ2-3, the complete variable domain is KAGVTQTPRYLIKTRGQQVTLSCSPISGHRSVSWYQQTPGQGLQFLFEYFSETQRNKGNFPGRFSGRQFSNSRSEMNVSTLELGDSALYLCASSRIRGGKQSTQYFGPGTRLTVL.

The gene calls are TRBV3-1 and TRBJ1-1; D remains unclear. Germline values: CDR1 LGHDT, CDR2 YNNKEL (reference sequence). With 4 bases removed from V and 12 bases from J, the gap between germline ends came to 18 bases. This CDR3 has 13 amino acids. The chain's CDR3 is CASSPSTQSTSFF. CDR3 nucleotides: TGTGCCAGCAGCCCTTCGACCCAGTCCACATCTTTCTTT. Based on the CDR3 plus reference TRBV3-1 and TRBJ1-1, the full variable domain is DTAVSQTPKYLVTQMGNDKSIKCEQNLGHDTMYWYKQDSKKFLKIMFSYNNKELIINETVPNRFSPKSPDKAHLNLHINSLELGDSAVYFCASSPSTQSTSFFGQGTRLTVV.

The table lists this clonotype with a few counts. The chain recombines TRBV30 with TRBJ2-3, with D hard to call. The V end lost 5 bases, the J end lost 4 bases, and 10 bases lay between the germline ends. From germline, CDR1 is GTSNPN and CDR2 SVGIG (reference sequence). This CDR3 contains 12 residues. The CDR3 reads CAWAARPDTQYF. CDR3 bases: TGTGCCTGGGCAGCTAGGCCAGATACGCAGTATTTT.